This T cell receptor beta chain appears in the sequencing data of a study of shared clonotypes between healthy human individuals. Germline assignment: CDR1 SQVTM and CDR2 ANQGSEA. J gave up 2 bases and V 4 bases, and 17 bases lay outside the gene matches. This CDR3 comprises 18 residues. Deep-level assay runs were performed. The repertoire was sequenced with immunoSEQ multiplex PCR; TCRdb's copy has only in-frame clones and lacks some. The sample comprises around 580,000 clones, roughly 98% of which are singletons, and 0.3% rests with the top ten. Naive-designated CD8 cells lacked CD45RO, were positively enriched for CCR7, and omitted terminally differentiated effector memory CD45RA+ cells.

Input material: naive CD8+ T cells sorted from blood. This clonotype was obtained from a man aged 30 to 45 in good health. The V call is TRBV29-1, the J call TRBJ2-4; 7 bases map to TRBD2. The CDR3: CSVVGLAEGGITKNIQYF. CDR3 DNA sequence: TGCAGCGTTGTCGGGCTAGCGGAAGGAGGTATTACCAAAAACATTCAGTACTTC.